The 2 T cell receptor beta chains below come from one sample, sequenced in a study of identifying expanded T cells in peripheral blood (dated by TCRdb to about 2019). The receptor library was made with the immunoSEQ multiplex PCR assay. The table was pulled from immuneACCESS by TCRdb, which kept in-frame rearrangements only. Such tables lose some clones; where checked, under half of the loss comes from unresolved V genes, and the rest has no known cause. The sample table shows tens of thousands of clones, and 84% are seen once. The ten largest make up about 19% of the sample. Sequencing was performed on blood. The receptor source for this set is a person aged 18 to 75 in good health.

V is TRBV9 and J is TRBJ2-1, with 7 bases that match TRBD1. Germline-derived CDR1 and CDR2 are SGDLS and YYNGEE. The CDR3 extends over 13 amino acids. Unmatched junction bases numbered 2, after V lost 3 bases and J lost 5 bases. The CDR3 reads CASSGGQNNEQFF. The CDR3 DNA reads as TGTGCCAGCAGCGGGGGACAGAACAATGAGCAGTTCTTC.

This clone was picked up a small number of times. The rearrangement uses TRBV2 and TRBJ2-1; D is unresolved. This CDR3 is built from 16 residues. From germline, CDR1 is SNHLY and CDR2 FYNNEI. V shed 4 bases and J shed 0 bases, with 13 bases lying between them. CDR3 amino acids: CASSVRLQSSYNEQFF. The CDR3 DNA reads TGTGCCAGCAGTGTTCGACTGCAGAGCTCCTACAATGAGCAGTTCTTC.